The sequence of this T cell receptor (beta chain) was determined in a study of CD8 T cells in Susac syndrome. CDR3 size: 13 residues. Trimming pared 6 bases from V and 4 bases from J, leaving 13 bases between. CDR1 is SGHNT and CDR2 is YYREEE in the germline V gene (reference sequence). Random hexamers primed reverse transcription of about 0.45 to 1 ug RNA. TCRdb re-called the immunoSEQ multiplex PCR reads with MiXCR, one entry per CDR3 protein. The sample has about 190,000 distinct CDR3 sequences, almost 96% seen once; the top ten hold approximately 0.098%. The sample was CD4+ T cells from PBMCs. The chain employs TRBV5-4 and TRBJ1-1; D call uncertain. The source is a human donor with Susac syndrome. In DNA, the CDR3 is TGTGCCAGCACCCTCCGGGGAAGCACTGAAGCTTTCTTT. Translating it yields CASTLRGSTEAFF.